Listed below are T cell receptor beta chains from one sample, sequenced in a study of T cells in Graves' hyperthyroidism and ophthalmopathy. One entry per CDR3 protein, called by TCRdb with MiXCR from the multiplex PCR reads. There are roughly 99,000 distinct CDR3 sequences in the sample; about 16% occur only once, and about 44% lies in the top ten. The sample comprised blood. The receptors here all came from a woman aged 45-60 years with Graves' hyperthyroidism. Each CDR3 is given with its conserved first and last residue. D genes are given only for firm matches. Some rows have no size entry. The others give once, few or many, or a class for an expanded clone.

d_call	clone_size	v_call	j_call	cdr3_aa	cdr3_nt
TRBD1	-	TRBV6-1	TRBJ1-2	CASSRTGGNYGYTF	TGTGCCAGCAGCCGGACAGGGGGAAACTATGGCTACACCTTC
-	many	TRBV24-1	TRBJ2-3	CATSGGAYTDTQYF	TGTGCCACCAGTGGGGGCGCCTACACAGATACGCAGTATTTT
-	-	TRBV28	TRBJ2-1	CASSSPLEHEQFF	TGTGCCAGCAGTTCTCCTCTAGAACACGAGCAGTTCTTC
-	many	TRBV2	TRBJ1-2	CASSETVDYGYTF	TGTGCCAGCAGTGAAACTGTGGACTATGGCTACACCTTC
-	few	TRBV29-1	TRBJ2-3	CSGKIRRLGLITDTQYF	TGCAGCGGGAAGATACGGCGACTAGGGTTGATCACAGATACGCAGTATTTT
-	-	TRBV24-1	TRBJ2-3	CATSDFWLGDTQYF	TGTGCCACCAGTGATTTTTGGCTAGGTGATACGCAGTATTTT
-	-	TRBV11-1	TRBJ2-5	CASSFNALEETQYF	TGTGCCAGCAGTTTTAACGCCCTGGAAGAGACCCAGTACTTC
TRBD2	many	TRBV28	TRBJ2-7	CASNSPKGTTYEQYF	TGTGCCAGCAATTCTCCAAAGGGGACTACCTACGAGCAGTACTTC
TRBD1	-	TRBV2	TRBJ2-1	CASSGRGRNEQFF	TGTGCCAGCAGTGGAAGGGGGCGCAATGAGCAGTTCTTC
-	once	TRBV5-5	TRBJ2-3	CASSSTPLRLREISTDTQYF	TGTGCCAGCAGCTCCACCCCACTACGACTGCGAGAGATCAGCACCGATACGCAGTATTTT
-	many	TRBV18	TRBJ2-3	CASSPRFGASTDTQYF	TGTGCCAGCTCACCACGGTTTGGTGCTAGCACAGATACGCAGTATTTT
TRBD1	many	TRBV24-1	TRBJ2-5	CATSDYGQGGETQYF	TGTGCCACCAGTGATTACGGACAGGGGGGGGAGACCCAGTACTTC
-	many	TRBV4-2	TRBJ1-6	CASSQERASPLHF	TGTGCCAGCAGCCAAGAACGGGCTTCACCCCTCCACTTT
-	-	TRBV12-3/TRBV12-4	TRBJ2-3	CASSPGFEGTDTQYF	TGTGCCAGCTCCCCGGGATTTGAAGGCACAGATACGCAGTATTTT
-	many	TRBV6-1	TRBJ1-2	CASSQTGTINGYTF	TGTGCCAGCAGCCAAACAGGGACGATCAATGGCTACACCTTC
TRBD2	-	TRBV29-1	TRBJ2-1	CSATPGLASYNEQFF	TGCAGCGCTACTCCGGGACTAGCGTCATACAATGAGCAGTTCTTC
TRBD1	many	TRBV7-8	TRBJ2-1	CASSFWTGYNEQFF	TGTGCCAGCAGCTTTTGGACAGGCTACAATGAGCAGTTCTTC
TRBD1	-	TRBV5-5	TRBJ1-5	CASSADRGRNQPQHF	TGTGCCAGCAGCGCAGACAGGGGCCGCAATCAGCCCCAGCATTTT
-	-	TRBV19	TRBJ1-4	CASNIGGENEKLFF	TGTGCCAGTAATATCGGGGGGGAGAATGAAAAACTGTTTTTT
TRBD2	many	TRBV11-2	TRBJ2-7	CASSPGLAASSYEQYF	TGTGCCAGCAGTCCAGGACTAGCGGCGAGTTCCTACGAGCAGTACTTC
-	many	TRBV6-1	TRBJ1-2	CASSPPGREGYGYTF	TGTGCCAGCAGTCCGCCGGGGCGTGAAGGCTATGGCTACACCTTC
-	many	TRBV28	TRBJ1-1	CATAHHEAFF	TGTGCCACCGCACACCATGAAGCTTTCTTT
-	many	TRBV27	TRBJ2-1	CASGSTGTFYNEQFF	TGTGCCAGCGGGTCCACCGGGACTTTCTACAATGAGCAGTTCTTC
-	-	TRBV6-5	TRBJ1-6	CASSLGTGRWSPLHF	TGTGCCAGCAGTTTGGGAACAGGGCGGTGGTCACCCCTCCACTTT
-	many	TRBV14	TRBJ2-1	CASSQPPTASYNEQFF	TGTGCCAGCAGCCAACCGCCGACAGCCTCCTACAATGAGCAGTTCTTC
-	many	TRBV6-5	TRBJ1-2	CASSYSGTDYGYTF	TGTGCCAGCAGTTACTCCGGGACCGACTATGGCTACACCTTC
-	many	TRBV11-2	TRBJ2-3	CASSPTRITDTQYF	TGTGCCAGCAGCCCTACGCGGATCACAGATACGCAGTATTTT
-	-	TRBV29-1	TRBJ2-2	CSATQGTGELFF	TGCAGCGCCACACAGGGCACCGGGGAGCTGTTTTTT
-	many	TRBV7-9	TRBJ2-5	CASSFRDRETQYF	TGTGCCAGCAGCTTCCGGGACCGGGAGACCCAGTACTTC
-	many	TRBV18	TRBJ1-5	CASSPLRSNQPQHF	TGTGCCAGCTCACCACTGAGAAGCAATCAGCCCCAGCATTTT
-	many	TRBV6-5	TRBJ1-1	CASSSVVNTEAFF	TGTGCCAGCAGTTCGGTAGTGAACACTGAAGCTTTCTTT
-	once	TRBV7-9	TRBJ2-1	CASSTVEGGMGTEQFF	TGTGCCAGCAGCACAGTGGAGGGCGGGATGGGTACTGAGCAGTTCTTC
-	many	TRBV14	TRBJ1-2	CASSQDPRGMSGYTF	TGTGCCAGCAGCCAAGACCCTCGGGGCATGTCGGGCTACACCTTC
TRBD2	many	TRBV20-1	TRBJ2-3	CSAPGTSGTTDTQYF	TGCAGTGCCCCGGGGACTAGCGGGACAACAGATACGCAGTATTTT
-	many	TRBV20-1	TRBJ1-5	CSASSGGNQPQHF	TGCAGTGCTAGTTCAGGAGGCAATCAGCCCCAGCATTTT
-	many	TRBV20-1	TRBJ2-5	CSARDQSQGEETQYF	TGCAGTGCTAGAGATCAATCCCAGGGTGAAGAGACCCAGTACTTC
TRBD1	many	TRBV13	TRBJ2-2	CASSPTYDRGGTGELFF	TGTGCCAGCAGCCCAACCTATGACAGGGGCGGCACCGGGGAGCTGTTTTTT
-	-	TRBV20-1	TRBJ1-2	CSARDGGVPANYGYTF	TGCAGTGCTAGAGATGGAGGGGTCCCAGCTAACTATGGCTACACCTTC
TRBD1	many	TRBV20-1	TRBJ1-5	CSASVRTGVQPQHF	TGCAGTGCTAGTGTCAGGACAGGGGTTCAGCCCCAGCATTTT
-	many	TRBV4-2	TRBJ2-1	CASSFGQLSNEQFF	TGTGCCAGCAGCTTTGGACAGCTATCCAATGAGCAGTTCTTC
-	many	TRBV2	TRBJ1-5	CASSEEFAGLSNQPQHF	TGTGCCAGCAGTGAAGAGTTTGCAGGGCTGAGCAATCAGCCCCAGCATTTT
TRBD1	many	TRBV2	TRBJ1-2	CASRTGGRYGYTF	TGTGCCAGCCGGACAGGGGGCCGATATGGCTACACCTTC
TRBD2	many	TRBV9	TRBJ2-1	CASSAGGLPKMSSYNEQFF	TGTGCCAGCAGCGCGGGGGGACTCCCGAAGATGAGCTCCTACAATGAGCAGTTCTTC
-	many	TRBV20-1	TRBJ2-6	CSARDLQSSGANVLTF	TGCAGTGCTAGAGATTTGCAGAGCTCTGGGGCCAACGTCCTGACTTTC
TRBD1	many	TRBV4-1	TRBJ1-1	CASSQDRGGSTEAFF	TGCGCCAGCAGCCAAGATAGAGGGGGCAGCACTGAAGCTTTCTTT